This section outlines one TCR beta chain sequence together with its context. The sample belongs to a study of blood T cell repertoires in COVID-19. Study background: The analysed material was cDNA or gDNA that came from T cells, B-cell-depleted T cells, or PBMCs.

Methods used by the authors: How many nucleated cells were present was estimated from reference gene primer amplification. This table comes from immunoSEQ multiplex PCR, and its TCRdb copy is limited to in-frame clones, with some not included. V, J and clone size reflect that table, while D and trimming were determined from the DNA. The sample includes 35,000 to 45,000 clones, about 88% seen only once; the top ten take just under 2.5%. The CDR3 runs 15 residues. From germline, CDR1 is SGHTA and CDR2 FQGNSA. Trimming cost V 4 bases and J 5 bases; bases outside gene matches: 11. The receptor's source is a human donor in a cohort sampled during active COVID-19. The V call is TRBV7-2, the J call TRBJ2-7; 7 bases align to TRBD2. Sequenced input: peripheral blood. CDR3 sequence: CASSSPGRGIDEQYF. DNA of the CDR3: TGTGCCAGCAGCTCTCCCGGGCGGGGGATCGACGAGCAGTACTTC.